The present T cell receptor (beta chain) was sequenced within a study of T cell repertoires in cytomegalovirus infection. Study as a whole: Indications of both CMV infection and matching HLA type were provided by public TCR beta signatures. Findings and caveats of the study: Ex vivo responses were dominated by HLA-C-restricted CMV-specific TCR beta clonotypes. Cumulative public TCR beta family frequency identified carriers of CMV plus the relevant HLA.

About this clonotype: Its antigen is undetermined.

TCRdb reanalysed the reads using MiXCR and keeps one entry per CDR3 protein. The profile shows about 500,000 distinct CDR3 sequences, around a third of them singletons. This CDR3 contains 15 residues. Germline lookup yields CDR1 LGHNA and CDR2 YSLEER. V lost 2 bases to trimming and J lost 0 bases, with 7 bases between them. Here the sequenced sample was cultured PBMCs, taken from culture after CMV antigen stimulation. The clonotype comes from a human donor in good health (CMV status not recorded). Some clones in this sample may be carry-over from other donors' samples. The chain carries TRBV4-3 and TRBJ1-4; D gene uncertain. This CDR3 is CASSQYEPTNEKLFF. CDR3 sequence (DNA): TGCGCCAGCAGCCAATACGAACCAACTAATGAAAAACTGTTTTTT.